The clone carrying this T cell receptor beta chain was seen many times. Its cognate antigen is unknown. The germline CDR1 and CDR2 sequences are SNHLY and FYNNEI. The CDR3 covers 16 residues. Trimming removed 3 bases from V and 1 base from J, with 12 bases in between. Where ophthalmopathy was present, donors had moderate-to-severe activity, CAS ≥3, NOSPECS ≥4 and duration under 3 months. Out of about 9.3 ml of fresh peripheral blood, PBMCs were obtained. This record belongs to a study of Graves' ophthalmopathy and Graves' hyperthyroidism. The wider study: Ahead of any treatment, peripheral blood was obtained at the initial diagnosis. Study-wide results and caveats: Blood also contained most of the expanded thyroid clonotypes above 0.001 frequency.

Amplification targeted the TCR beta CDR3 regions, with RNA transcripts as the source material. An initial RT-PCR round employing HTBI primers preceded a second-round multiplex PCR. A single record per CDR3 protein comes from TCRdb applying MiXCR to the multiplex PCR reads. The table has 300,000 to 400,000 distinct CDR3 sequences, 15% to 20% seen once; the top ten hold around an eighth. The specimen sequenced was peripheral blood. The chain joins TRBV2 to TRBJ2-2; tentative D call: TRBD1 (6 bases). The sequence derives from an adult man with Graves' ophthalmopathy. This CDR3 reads CASSEFRGLNTGELFF. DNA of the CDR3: TGTGCCAGCAGTGAGTTCAGGGGCTTGAACACCGGGGAGCTGTTTTTT.